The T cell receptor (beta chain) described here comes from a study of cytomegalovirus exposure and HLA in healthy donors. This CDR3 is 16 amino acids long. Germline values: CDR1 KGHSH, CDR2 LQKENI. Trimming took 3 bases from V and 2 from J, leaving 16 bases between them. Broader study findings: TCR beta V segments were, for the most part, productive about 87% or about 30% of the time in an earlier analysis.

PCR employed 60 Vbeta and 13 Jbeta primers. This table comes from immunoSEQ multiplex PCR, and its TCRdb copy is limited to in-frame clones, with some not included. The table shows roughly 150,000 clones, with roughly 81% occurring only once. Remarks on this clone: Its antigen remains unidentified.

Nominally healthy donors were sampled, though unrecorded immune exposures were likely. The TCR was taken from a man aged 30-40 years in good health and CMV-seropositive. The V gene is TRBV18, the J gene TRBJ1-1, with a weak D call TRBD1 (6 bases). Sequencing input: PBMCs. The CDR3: CASSPKYGQSNTEAFF. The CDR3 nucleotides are TGTGCCAGCTCACCCAAATACGGACAGAGTAACACTGAAGCTTTCTTT.